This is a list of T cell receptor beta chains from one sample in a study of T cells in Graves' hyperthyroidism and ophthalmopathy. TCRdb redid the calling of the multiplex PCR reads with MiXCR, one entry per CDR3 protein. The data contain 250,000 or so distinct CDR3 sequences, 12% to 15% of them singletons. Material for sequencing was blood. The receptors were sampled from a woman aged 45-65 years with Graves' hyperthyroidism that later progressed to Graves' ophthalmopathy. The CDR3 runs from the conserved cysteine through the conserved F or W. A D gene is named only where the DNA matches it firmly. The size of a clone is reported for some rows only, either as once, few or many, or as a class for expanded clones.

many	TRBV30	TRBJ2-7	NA	TGTGCCGGAGCTGAAGGGAACGAGCAGTACTTC	CAGAEGNEQYF
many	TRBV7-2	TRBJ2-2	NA	TGTGCCAGCAGCTTAGTGCCGGGACATACCATCGGGGAGCTGTTTTTT	CASSLVPGHTIGELFF
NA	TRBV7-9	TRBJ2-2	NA	TGTGCCAGCAGACGCCCGCCTCTTGGGGACACCGGGGAGCTGTTTTTT	CASRRPPLGDTGELFF
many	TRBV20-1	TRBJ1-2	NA	TGCAGTGCTAGAGGCAGGGGCATATGGAGCTACACCTTC	CSARGRGIWSYTF
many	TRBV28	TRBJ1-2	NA	TGTGCCAGCAGTTTCGGGACGGAAGCTATAGGCTACACCTTC	CASSFGTEAIGYTF
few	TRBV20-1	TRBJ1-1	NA	TGCAGTGCTACCCTAGGGGGTGATAATGTGGGAGCTTTCTTT	CSATLGGDNVGAFF
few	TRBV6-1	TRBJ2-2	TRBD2	TGTGCCAGCAGTGAAGGACTAGCGGGAGTCACCGGGGAGCTGTTTTTT	CASSEGLAGVTGELFF
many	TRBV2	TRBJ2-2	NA	TGTGCCAGCAGTATTACAGGGAGTACCCACACCGGGGAGCTGTTTTTT	CASSITGSTHTGELFF
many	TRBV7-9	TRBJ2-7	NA	TGTGCCAGCAGTTACCCCAGCTCCTACGAGCAGTACTTC	CASSYPSSYEQYF
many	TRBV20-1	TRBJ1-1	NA	TGCAGTGCTAGACATCGCAGGGAGACTGAAGCTTTCTTT	CSARHRRETEAFF
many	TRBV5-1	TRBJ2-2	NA	TGCGCCAGCAGCTCATCCTCAGGGGTCGGGACCGGGGAGCTGTTTTTT	CASSSSSGVGTGELFF
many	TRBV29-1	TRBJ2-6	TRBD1	TGCAGCGTGGGACAGGGACTTGCTGGGGCCAACGTCCTGACTTTC	CSVGQGLAGANVLTF
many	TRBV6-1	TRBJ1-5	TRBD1	TGTGCCAGCAGTCCTACAGGGGGACTAGATCAGCCCCAGCATTTT	CASSPTGGLDQPQHF
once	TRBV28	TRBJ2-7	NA	TGTGCCAGCAGCTTAGATCCAGGGTTCTACGAGCAGTACTTC	CASSLDPGFYEQYF
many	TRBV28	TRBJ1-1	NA	TGTGCCAGCACCATTGCCGGTAACACTGAAGCTTTCTTT	CASTIAGNTEAFF
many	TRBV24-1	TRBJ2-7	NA	TGTGCCACCAGTGAAGGAGGGAATAGCTACGAGCAGTACTTC	CATSEGGNSYEQYF
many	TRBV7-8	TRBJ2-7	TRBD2	TGTGCCAGCAGCTGGGTACTAGCGGGAGTATCGCACGAGCAGTACTTC	CASSWVLAGVSHEQYF
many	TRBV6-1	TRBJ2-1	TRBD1	TGTGCCAGCAGCATGAGGGGGACAGACAATGAGCAGTTCTTC	CASSMRGTDNEQFF
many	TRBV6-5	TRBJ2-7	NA	TGTGCCAGCAGTTACTCGGCAGGGGAATACGAGCAGTACTTC	CASSYSAGEYEQYF
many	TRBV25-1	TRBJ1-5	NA	TGTGCCAGCAGTGGTCCAGGTAATAGCAATCAGCCCCAGCATTTT	CASSGPGNSNQPQHF
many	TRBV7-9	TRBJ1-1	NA	TGTGCCAGCAGTTCACTTATGAACACTGAAGCTTTCTTT	CASSSLMNTEAFF
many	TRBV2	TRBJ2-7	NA	TGTGCCAGCAGTGAACAGGGTGAGAGCTACGAGCAGTACTTC	CASSEQGESYEQYF
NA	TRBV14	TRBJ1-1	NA	TGTGCCAGCAGCCAATTTCAGAACACTGAAGCTTTCTTT	CASSQFQNTEAFF
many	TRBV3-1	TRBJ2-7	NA	TGTGCCAGCAGCCCGGACGGGGGGCATATCGAGCAGTACTTC	CASSPDGGHIEQYF
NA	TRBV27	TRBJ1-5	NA	TGTGCCAGCAGTTTAAGGGGATCCTCCTCTACCTATAGCAATCAGCCCCAGCATTTT	CASSLRGSSSTYSNQPQHF
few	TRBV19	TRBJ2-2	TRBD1	TGTGCCAGTAGTAAAAACAGGGGCACCGGGGAGCTGTTTTTT	CASSKNRGTGELFF
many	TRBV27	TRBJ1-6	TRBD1	TGTGCCAGCAGTTTAGACAGGGGACATTCACCCCTCCACTTT	CASSLDRGHSPLHF
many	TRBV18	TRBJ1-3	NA	TGTGCCAGCTCACCAAGAACTGGTGTTGGAAACACCATATATTTT	CASSPRTGVGNTIYF
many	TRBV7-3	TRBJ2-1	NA	TGTGCCAGCAGCTTTCAGGCCCAATACGACAATGAGCAGTTCTTC	CASSFQAQYDNEQFF
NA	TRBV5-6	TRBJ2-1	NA	TGTGCCAGCAGCTTGTTGGTAGCGTCGAGCTCCTACAATGAGCAGTTCTTC	CASSLLVASSSYNEQFF
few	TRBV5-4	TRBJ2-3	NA	TGTGCCAGCAGCGAAGGGGGAGGGAGGAATACGCAGTATTTT	CASSEGGGRNTQYF
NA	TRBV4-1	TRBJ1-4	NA	TGCGCCAGCAGCCAACTTATCCTCTCCCCTAATGAAAAACTGTTTTTT	CASSQLILSPNEKLFF
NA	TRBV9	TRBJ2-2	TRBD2	TGTGCCAGCAGCGTCAAGGGACTAGCGGGGTTAAACACCGGGGAGCTGTTTTTT	CASSVKGLAGLNTGELFF
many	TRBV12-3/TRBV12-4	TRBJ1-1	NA	TGTGCCAGCCGAGGCGAGATCTACACTGAAGCTTTCTTT	CASRGEIYTEAFF
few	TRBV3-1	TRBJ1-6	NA	TGTGCCAGCACTAAGAACGGCCGGCAGAATTCACCCCTCCACTTT	CASTKNGRQNSPLHF
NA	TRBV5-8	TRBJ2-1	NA	TGTGCCAGCAGCTTGGCCACAGGTTACGGGAGCGGGAATGAGCAGTTCTTC	CASSLATGYGSGNEQFF
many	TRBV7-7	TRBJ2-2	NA	TGTGCTAGCAGCTCCCCCGGAGGGCGGGACCGGGGCACCGGGGAGCTGTTTTTT	CASSSPGGRDRGTGELFF
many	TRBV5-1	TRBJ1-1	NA	TGCGCCAGCAGCCCCCCCAGGCCGAACACTGAAGCTTTCTTT	CASSPPRPNTEAFF
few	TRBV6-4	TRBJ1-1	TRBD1	TGTGCCAGCAGTGCCCTTCCGGGACAGGGGGCGGCTTTCTTT	CASSALPGQGAAFF
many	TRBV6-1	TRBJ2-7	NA	TGTGCCAGCAGTGTCAGTACCTACGAGCAGTACTTC	CASSVSTYEQYF
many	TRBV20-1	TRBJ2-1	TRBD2	TGCAGTGCTCTATGGACTAGCAGGAATTACTATGAGCAGTTCTTC	CSALWTSRNYYEQFF
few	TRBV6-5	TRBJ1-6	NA	TGTGCCAGCAGTTACTTTAATTCACCCCTCCACTTT	CASSYFNSPLHF
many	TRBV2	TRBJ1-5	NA	TGTGCCAGCAGTACGGATTCCGGCGGTCAGCCCCAGCATTTT	CASSTDSGGQPQHF
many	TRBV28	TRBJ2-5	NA	TGTGCCAGCACTCAGCCCAGGGGTCGGGAGACCCAGTACTTC	CASTQPRGRETQYF
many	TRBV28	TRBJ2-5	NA	TGTGCCAGCAGTTTGGTCTTGGGGGAGGTTGGAGAGACCCAGTACTTC	CASSLVLGEVGETQYF
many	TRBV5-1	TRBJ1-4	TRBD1	TGCGCCAGCAGCCAATCCGGGACAGGCAGCGAAAAACTGTTTTTT	CASSQSGTGSEKLFF
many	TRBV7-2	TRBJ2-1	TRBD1	TGTGCCAGCAGCTTAGGGGGACAGGGAAGGTACAATGAGCAGTTCTTC	CASSLGGQGRYNEQFF
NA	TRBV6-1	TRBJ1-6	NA	TGTGCCAGCAGTGAAGCGATCGGGGGTTTTTCCTATAATTCACCCCTCCACTTT	CASSEAIGGFSYNSPLHF
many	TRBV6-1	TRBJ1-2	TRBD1	TGTGCCAGCAGGGTAACAGGGGGCACTGGCTACACCTTC	CASRVTGGTGYTF
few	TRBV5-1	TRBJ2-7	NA	TGCGCCAGCAGCTTTACAGCCAACTACGAGCAGTACTTC	CASSFTANYEQYF
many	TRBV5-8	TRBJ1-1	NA	TGTGCCAGCAGCTACGGGGTGAACACTGAAGCTTTCTTT	CASSYGVNTEAFF
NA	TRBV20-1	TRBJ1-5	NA	TGCAGTGCGTCCCAGATCAATCAGCCCCAGCATTTT	CSASQINQPQHF
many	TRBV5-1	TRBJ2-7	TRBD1	TGCGCCAGCAGCACGGGACAGAGCGAACTCGAGCAGTACTTC	CASSTGQSELEQYF
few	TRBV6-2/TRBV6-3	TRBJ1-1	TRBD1	TGTGCCAGCAGTACAGGGGGCACCATGAACACTGAAGCTTTCTTT	CASSTGGTMNTEAFF
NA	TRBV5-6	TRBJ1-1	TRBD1	TGTGCCAGCAGCCCGCTAAGAGATTGGACAGGGCGCACTGAAGCTTTCTTT	CASSPLRDWTGRTEAFF
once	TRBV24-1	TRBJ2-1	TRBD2	TGTGCCACCAGTGACCGTACTAGCGAGGTTTACAATGAGCAGTTCTTC	CATSDRTSEVYNEQFF
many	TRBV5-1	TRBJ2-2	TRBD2	TGCGCCAGCAGTTGGGGGGACTACCTCGGCGGTGGGGAGCTGTTTTTT	CASSWGDYLGGGELFF
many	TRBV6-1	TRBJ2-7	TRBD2	TGTGCCAGCAGTGAAGGGACTAGCGGGAGTGACGAGCAGTACTTC	CASSEGTSGSDEQYF
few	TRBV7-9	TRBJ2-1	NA	TGTGCCAGCAGCTTATCGGAGAATGAGCAGTTCTTC	CASSLSENEQFF